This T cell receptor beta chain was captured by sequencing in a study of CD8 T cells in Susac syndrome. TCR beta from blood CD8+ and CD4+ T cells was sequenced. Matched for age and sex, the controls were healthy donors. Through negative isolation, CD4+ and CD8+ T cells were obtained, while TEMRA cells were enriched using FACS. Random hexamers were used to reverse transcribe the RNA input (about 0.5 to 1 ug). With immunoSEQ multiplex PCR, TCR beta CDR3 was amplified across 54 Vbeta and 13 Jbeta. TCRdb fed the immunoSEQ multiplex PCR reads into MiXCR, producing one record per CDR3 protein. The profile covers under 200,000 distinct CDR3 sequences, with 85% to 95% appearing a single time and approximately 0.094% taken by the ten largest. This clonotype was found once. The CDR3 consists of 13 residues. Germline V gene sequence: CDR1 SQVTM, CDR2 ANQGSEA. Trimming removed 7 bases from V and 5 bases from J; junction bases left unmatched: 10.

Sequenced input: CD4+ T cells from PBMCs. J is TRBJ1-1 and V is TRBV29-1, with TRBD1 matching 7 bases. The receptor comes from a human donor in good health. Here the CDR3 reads CSAPDRVGTEAFF. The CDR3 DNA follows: TGCAGCGCCCCCGACAGGGTAGGGACTGAAGCTTTCTTT.